These T cell receptor beta chains were read from a single sample in a study of blood T cells in healthy people across ages. TCRdb analysed the 5' RACE reads with MiXCR anew, one entry per CDR3 protein. The sample lists 1.6 million or so distinct CDR3 sequences, about 32% occurring once. Sample: blood. These receptors came from a woman aged 25 to 39 in good health. Each CDR3 is given with its conserved first and last residue. A D gene is named only where the DNA matches it firmly. The size of a clone is reported for some rows only, either as once, few or many, or as a class for expanded clones.

CDR3	DNA	D	size	length	V	J
CSVDSGDLLYGYTF	TGCAGCGTTGACTCAGGGGACTTACTCTATGGCTACACCTTC	-	many	14	TRBV29-1	TRBJ1-2
CASSPRGDREINEKLFF	TGTGCCAGCTCACCACGCGGGGACAGGGAGATTAATGAAAAACTGTTTTTT	TRBD1	-	17	TRBV18	TRBJ1-4
CSARGLAGDKNIQYF	TGCAGTGCTAGAGGACTAGCGGGGGACAAAAACATTCAGTACTTC	TRBD2	few	15	TRBV20-1	TRBJ2-4
CASSFTGGWNQPQHF	TGCGCCAGCAGCTTTACAGGGGGCTGGAATCAGCCCCAGCATTTT	TRBD1	-	15	TRBV5-1	TRBJ1-5
CASSLSPLLAGGTETQYF	TGTGCCAGCAGTTTATCGCCACTTCTAGCGGGAGGTACGGAGACCCAGTACTTC	TRBD2	few	18	TRBV28	TRBJ2-5
CASSQGQAGELFF	TGTGCCAGCAGCCAAGGCCAGGCCGGGGAGCTGTTTTTT	-	-	13	TRBV3-1	TRBJ2-2
CSARRTHNQPQHF	TGCAGTGCTAGAAGGACACATAATCAGCCCCAGCATTTT	-	few	13	TRBV20-1	TRBJ1-5
CASSGRVTGISYEQYF	TGTGCCAGCAGCGGTCGAGTCACAGGGATCTCCTACGAGCAGTACTTC	-	-	16	TRBV7-9	TRBJ2-7
CASSDTGQGAAYEQYF	TGTGCCAGCAGTGACACGGGACAGGGGGCGGCCTACGAGCAGTACTTC	TRBD1	few	16	TRBV6-1	TRBJ2-7
CSASPDRTGGYTF	TGCAGTGCTAGCCCAGACAGGACCGGTGGCTACACCTTC	-	-	13	TRBV20-1	TRBJ1-2
CASSYTSGTGAHEQFF	TGTGCCAGCAGTTACACCTCCGGGACAGGGGCGCATGAGCAGTTCTTC	TRBD1	-	16	TRBV6-5	TRBJ2-1
CASSQALAISSYNEQFF	TGCGCCAGCAGCCAAGCACTAGCCATTAGCTCCTACAATGAGCAGTTCTTC	-	few	17	TRBV4-1	TRBJ2-1
CASLSWDTRNTEAFF	TGTGCCAGCTTAAGTTGGGACACTAGGAACACTGAAGCTTTCTTT	-	-	15	TRBV11-2	TRBJ1-1
CAWSGTSILSEQFF	TGTGCCTGGAGTGGGACTAGCATTCTTAGTGAGCAGTTCTTC	TRBD2	-	14	TRBV30	TRBJ2-1
CASKLEGGREKLFF	TGTGCCAGCAAGCTGGAAGGAGGAAGGGAAAAACTGTTTTTT	-	-	14	TRBV6-6	TRBJ1-4
CAISEYQENYGYTF	TGTGCCATCAGTGAGTACCAGGAGAACTATGGCTACACCTTC	-	-	14	TRBV10-3	TRBJ1-2
CASSKDGSYEQYF	TGCGCCAGCAGCAAGGACGGGTCCTACGAGCAGTACTTC	-	many	13	TRBV5-1	TRBJ2-7
CASSLLGARNEQYF	TGTGCCAGCAGTTTATTGGGGGCGCGAAATGAGCAGTACTTC	-	-	14	TRBV27	TRBJ2-7
CASSRPVYNEQFF	TGCGCCAGCAGTCGACCAGTATACAATGAGCAGTTCTTC	-	-	13	TRBV4-1	TRBJ2-1
CASSVDGHSNQPQHF	TGTGCCAGCAGCGTAGACGGTCATAGCAATCAGCCCCAGCATTTT	-	-	15	TRBV9	TRBJ1-5
CSVTGTSGGRFQETQYF	TGCAGCGTCACCGGGACTAGCGGGGGGCGGTTCCAGGAGACCCAGTACTTC	TRBD2	few	17	TRBV29-1	TRBJ2-5
CASSPNAGGVGSPLHF	TGTGCCAGCAGCCCTAACGCGGGGGGCGTAGGATCACCCCTCCACTTT	-	few	16	TRBV7-2	TRBJ1-6
CSAREGTATKETQYF	TGCAGTGCTAGAGAGGGGACAGCTACCAAGGAGACCCAGTACTTC	TRBD1	few	15	TRBV20-1	TRBJ2-5
CASSLLKPSSNYGYTF	TGTGCCAGCAGCTTACTTAAGCCCAGTTCTAACTATGGCTACACCTTC	-	-	16	TRBV7-9	TRBJ1-2
CAWSGLEQYF	TGTGCCTGGAGTGGGCTCGAGCAGTACTTC	-	-	10	TRBV30	TRBJ2-7
CASSYIPPSTQYF	TGTGCCAGCAGTTACATACCGCCGAGCACGCAGTATTTT	-	-	13	TRBV6-2/TRBV6-3	TRBJ2-3
CAISDPSGRAGTGELFF	TGTGCCATCAGTGATCCTAGCGGGAGGGCAGGAACCGGGGAGCTGTTTTTT	TRBD2	-	17	TRBV10-3	TRBJ2-2
CASITGYTEAFF	TGTGCCAGCATTACAGGGTACACTGAAGCTTTCTTT	-	-	12	TRBV2	TRBJ1-1
CASSSREPSTDTQYF	TGTGCCAGCTCATCCCGGGAGCCGAGCACAGATACGCAGTATTTT	-	-	15	TRBV18	TRBJ2-3
CASTSSGGINQPQHF	TGTGCCAGCACCTCTAGTGGGGGGATCAATCAGCCCCAGCATTTT	-	-	15	TRBV7-9	TRBJ1-5
CSARWASGGAHEQFF	TGCAGTGCTAGATGGGCTAGCGGGGGGGCCCATGAGCAGTTCTTC	TRBD2	-	15	TRBV20-1	TRBJ2-1
CASSRIDSGELFF	TGTGCCAGCTCACGGATTGACTCCGGGGAGCTGTTTTTT	-	-	13	TRBV5-4	TRBJ2-2
CASSPDRGAPGNTIYF	TGTGCCAGCAGTCCGGACAGGGGGGCCCCTGGAAACACCATATATTTT	TRBD1	few	16	TRBV28	TRBJ1-3
CASSISPMNTGELFF	TGTGCCAGCAGTATTTCTCCTATGAACACCGGGGAGCTGTTTTTT	-	-	15	TRBV27	TRBJ2-2
CASSQPGFEAYEQYF	TGTGCCAGCAGTCAGCCGGGGTTTGAAGCGTACGAGCAGTACTTC	-	-	15	TRBV6-5	TRBJ2-7
CATSGRGSTDTQYF	TGTGCCACTTCCGGGCGGGGTAGCACAGATACGCAGTATTTT	-	few	14	TRBV15	TRBJ2-3
CASSLTGTADYNEQFF	TGCGCCAGCAGCCTTACCGGGACAGCCGACTACAATGAGCAGTTCTTC	TRBD1	-	16	TRBV4-1	TRBJ2-1
CASSLSGGVPLEQYF	TGCGCCAGCAGCCTTTCAGGGGGAGTCCCCCTCGAGCAGTACTTC	TRBD1	few	15	TRBV5-1	TRBJ2-7
CASSEVRDRGLDTQYF	TGTGCCAGCAGTGAAGTCCGGGACAGGGGGCTAGATACGCAGTATTTT	TRBD1	-	16	TRBV2	TRBJ2-3
CASSERASGNPESTDTQYF	TGTGCCAGCAGTGAAAGGGCTAGCGGGAACCCTGAGAGCACAGATACGCAGTATTTT	TRBD2	many	19	TRBV25-1	TRBJ2-3
CASRDRVSYNEQFF	TGTGCCAGCAGAGACAGGGTTTCCTACAATGAGCAGTTCTTC	TRBD1	-	14	TRBV12-3/TRBV12-4	TRBJ2-1
CASSLATHLNYGYTF	TGCGCCAGCAGCTTGGCCACGCACCTTAACTATGGCTACACCTTC	-	-	15	TRBV5-1	TRBJ1-2
CASSEAGPISTDTQYF	TGTGCCAGCAGTGAAGCGGGCCCTATCAGCACAGATACGCAGTATTTT	-	-	16	TRBV2	TRBJ2-3
CASSQERDRDQPQHF	TGCGCCAGCAGCCAAGAGAGAGACAGGGACCAGCCCCAGCATTTT	TRBD1	-	15	TRBV4-1	TRBJ1-5
CASSPGQLSNQPQHF	TGTGCCAGCTCACCAGGACAGCTTAGCAATCAGCCCCAGCATTTT	-	-	15	TRBV18	TRBJ1-5